Listed below are T cell receptor beta chains from one sample, sequenced in a study of blood T cell repertoires in COVID-19. Assay used: immunoSEQ multiplex PCR; TCRdb lists only in-frame clones, some missing. The repertoire holds about 200,000 clones, 80% to 90% seen once, with around 4.9% in the top ten. The sequenced sample was peripheral blood. Source of these receptors: a woman of 80 years or more with acute or convalescent COVID-19. Both conserved end residues are part of each CDR3. Each record gives: D gene, J gene, clone size, V gene, CDR3 DNA, CDR3 protein. A D gene is named only where the DNA matches it firmly. Clone size, where shown, is once, few, many, or a class for clones that have expanded.

d_gene: NA; j_gene: TRBJ1-5; abundance: NA; v_gene: TRBV5-1; CDR3nt: TGCGCCAGCAGGCGAGACAGGAACTATAATCAGCCCCAGCATTTT; CDR3aa: CASRRDRNYNQPQHF
d_gene: NA; j_gene: TRBJ2-2; abundance: NA; v_gene: TRBV27; CDR3nt: TGTGCCAGCAGTTTACGGGGCAGGGGAAGGTCCGGGGAGCTGTTTTTT; CDR3aa: CASSLRGRGRSGELFF
d_gene: TRBD1; j_gene: TRBJ1-6; abundance: NA; v_gene: TRBV20-1; CDR3nt: TGCAGTGCTAGTCCCGGGACAGGGTGGGGTTCACCCCTCCACTTT; CDR3aa: CSASPGTGWGSPLHF
d_gene: NA; j_gene: TRBJ1-5; abundance: once; v_gene: TRBV24-1; CDR3nt: TGTGCCACCTCCGACCCACGGGACTACTATCAGCCCCAGCATTTT; CDR3aa: CATSDPRDYYQPQHF
d_gene: NA; j_gene: TRBJ1-1; abundance: NA; v_gene: TRBV11-3; CDR3nt: TGTGCCAGCAGCCCTGCTGGGGGCGGACGAACTGAAGCTTTCTTT; CDR3aa: CASSPAGGGRTEAFF
d_gene: NA; j_gene: TRBJ2-2; abundance: few; v_gene: TRBV7-3; CDR3nt: TGTGCCAGCGGGGGGATAGGCACCGGGGAGCTGTTTTTT; CDR3aa: CASGGIGTGELFF
d_gene: TRBD2; j_gene: TRBJ2-7; abundance: NA; v_gene: TRBV6-2/TRBV6-3; CDR3nt: TGTGCCAGCAGTTACCTAGCGGACACCTCCTACGAGCAGTACTTC; CDR3aa: CASSYLADTSYEQYF
d_gene: TRBD2; j_gene: TRBJ2-3; abundance: NA; v_gene: TRBV19; CDR3nt: TGTGCCAGTAGTCCTCGGGGAAGCGGGAGGCGTACAGATACGCAGTATTTT; CDR3aa: CASSPRGSGRRTDTQYF
d_gene: TRBD2; j_gene: TRBJ2-3; abundance: NA; v_gene: TRBV13; CDR3nt: TGTGCCAGCAGCTTAGGAGGGACTAGCGGTTTCACAGATACGCAGTATTTT; CDR3aa: CASSLGGTSGFTDTQYF
d_gene: NA; j_gene: TRBJ1-2; abundance: once; v_gene: TRBV27; CDR3nt: TGTGCCAGCAGTTCCACTGCCACCTATGGCTACACCTTC; CDR3aa: CASSSTATYGYTF
d_gene: NA; j_gene: TRBJ1-1; abundance: once; v_gene: TRBV30; CDR3nt: TGTGCCTGGAGATACAGGGCCGACACTGAAGCTTTCTTT; CDR3aa: CAWRYRADTEAFF
d_gene: TRBD1; j_gene: TRBJ2-4; abundance: NA; v_gene: TRBV7-2; CDR3nt: TGTGCCAGCAGCCCCCGACAGGGTGGGGTGCTGAAAAACATTCAGTACTTC; CDR3aa: CASSPRQGGVLKNIQYF
d_gene: NA; j_gene: TRBJ2-1; abundance: NA; v_gene: TRBV7-3; CDR3nt: TGTGCCAGCAGCCAGACGACGGGGAATGAGCAGTTCTTC; CDR3aa: CASSQTTGNEQFF
d_gene: TRBD2; j_gene: TRBJ2-1; abundance: NA; v_gene: TRBV4-3; CDR3nt: TGCGCCAGCAGCCCGTATTTAGCGGGGACCTACAATGAGCAGTTCTTC; CDR3aa: CASSPYLAGTYNEQFF
d_gene: TRBD1; j_gene: TRBJ1-2; abundance: once; v_gene: TRBV12-3/TRBV12-4; CDR3nt: TGTGCCAGCAGTGCCGGGACAGCGGTGGGCTACACCTTC; CDR3aa: CASSAGTAVGYTF
d_gene: NA; j_gene: TRBJ1-6; abundance: NA; v_gene: TRBV18; CDR3nt: TGTGCCAGCTCACCCCAGGGGATCAATTCACCCCTCCACTTT; CDR3aa: CASSPQGINSPLHF
d_gene: NA; j_gene: TRBJ1-1; abundance: NA; v_gene: TRBV21-1; CDR3nt: TGTGCCAGCAGCTCACGGGGGACAGGGGATTCGAGTCGGAACACTGAAGCTTTCTTT; CDR3aa: CASSSRGTGDSSRNTEAFF
d_gene: NA; j_gene: TRBJ2-2; abundance: NA; v_gene: TRBV9; CDR3nt: TGTGCCAGCAGCGTCGGCACCGGGGAGCTGTTTTTT; CDR3aa: CASSVGTGELFF
d_gene: NA; j_gene: TRBJ1-1; abundance: few; v_gene: TRBV7-2; CDR3nt: TGTGCCAGCGGCTATAGCCCTGGCGTGACTGAAGCTTTCTTT; CDR3aa: CASGYSPGVTEAFF
d_gene: NA; j_gene: TRBJ1-2; abundance: NA; v_gene: TRBV11-2; CDR3nt: TGTGCCAGCAGCTTAGGGAGTCAAGGCTACACCTTC; CDR3aa: CASSLGSQGYTF
d_gene: TRBD1; j_gene: TRBJ1-1; abundance: NA; v_gene: TRBV27; CDR3nt: TGTGCCAGCAGTCATCGCCGGGACAGGGAGGCTTTCTTT; CDR3aa: CASSHRRDREAFF
d_gene: NA; j_gene: TRBJ2-7; abundance: NA; v_gene: TRBV30; CDR3nt: TGTGCCTGGAGCGGGATGGCTGGGTTTCGCGAGCAGTACTTC; CDR3aa: CAWSGMAGFREQYF
d_gene: NA; j_gene: TRBJ2-2; abundance: NA; v_gene: TRBV12-3/TRBV12-4; CDR3nt: TGTGCCAGCCGGTACACCGGGGAGCTGTTTTTT; CDR3aa: CASRYTGELFF
d_gene: NA; j_gene: TRBJ2-3; abundance: NA; v_gene: TRBV4-1; CDR3nt: TGCGCCAGCAGCCCAAGAGAGTCGGATACGCAGTATTTT; CDR3aa: CASSPRESDTQYF
d_gene: TRBD1; j_gene: TRBJ1-1; abundance: once; v_gene: TRBV20-1; CDR3nt: TGCAGTGCTAGTGTTACAGGGGCTCCGGCCCTGGGCACTGAAGCTTTCTTT; CDR3aa: CSASVTGAPALGTEAFF
d_gene: TRBD1; j_gene: TRBJ2-3; abundance: NA; v_gene: TRBV2; CDR3nt: TGTGCCAGCAGTGGCATCGGACAGGGCGGAAATACGCAGTATTTT; CDR3aa: CASSGIGQGGNTQYF
d_gene: NA; j_gene: TRBJ1-1; abundance: NA; v_gene: TRBV4-3; CDR3nt: TGCGCCAGCAGCCAAGACGAGACATTGAACACTGAAGCTTTCTTT; CDR3aa: CASSQDETLNTEAFF
d_gene: NA; j_gene: TRBJ2-3; abundance: NA; v_gene: TRBV3-1/TRBV3-2; CDR3nt: TGTGCCAGCAGCCAAGAAGGCGGGGTACCCTGGGATACGCAGTATTTT; CDR3aa: CASSQEGGVPWDTQYF
d_gene: TRBD1; j_gene: TRBJ2-5; abundance: NA; v_gene: TRBV18; CDR3nt: TGTGCCAGCTCACCGGGACAGGGTATGGAGACCCAGTACTTC; CDR3aa: CASSPGQGMETQYF
d_gene: NA; j_gene: TRBJ1-2; abundance: NA; v_gene: TRBV15; CDR3nt: TGTGCCACCAGCACTATAACCGGGCAGGGGATGGACTATGGCTACACCTTC; CDR3aa: CATSTITGQGMDYGYTF
d_gene: NA; j_gene: TRBJ2-5; abundance: NA; v_gene: TRBV7-5; CDR3nt: TGTGCCAGAAGCCCACGGCCGATATTAGCGGGAGAAGAGACCCAGTACTTC; CDR3aa: CARSPRPILAGEETQYF
d_gene: NA; j_gene: TRBJ1-6; abundance: NA; v_gene: TRBV5-1; CDR3nt: TGCGCCAGCAGCCTTGGAGGTCAGCCGTTTTCACCCCTCCACTTT; CDR3aa: CASSLGGQPFSPLHF
d_gene: TRBD1; j_gene: TRBJ1-3; abundance: NA; v_gene: TRBV2; CDR3nt: TGTGCCATTGAGACAGGGAGATACTCTGGAAACACCATATATTTT; CDR3aa: CAIETGRYSGNTIYF
d_gene: NA; j_gene: TRBJ2-5; abundance: NA; v_gene: TRBV7-9; CDR3nt: TGTGCCAGCAGCTTAGTCGGGATAGAAGAGACCCAGTACTTC; CDR3aa: CASSLVGIEETQYF
d_gene: NA; j_gene: TRBJ2-7; abundance: NA; v_gene: TRBV19; CDR3nt: TGTGCCAGTAGTAGGAACAGAAACTACGAGCAGTACTTC; CDR3aa: CASSRNRNYEQYF
d_gene: NA; j_gene: TRBJ1-2; abundance: NA; v_gene: TRBV28; CDR3nt: TGTGCCAGCAGCTATGACATCTATGGCTACACCTTC; CDR3aa: CASSYDIYGYTF
d_gene: TRBD1; j_gene: TRBJ1-5; abundance: NA; v_gene: TRBV6-2/TRBV6-3; CDR3nt: TGTGCCAGCAGTTGGGAGACAGGGGGTTCTAGCAATCAGCCCCAGCATTTT; CDR3aa: CASSWETGGSSNQPQHF
d_gene: TRBD1; j_gene: TRBJ1-5; abundance: NA; v_gene: TRBV2; CDR3nt: TGTGCCAGCGTCGGGACAGGGGGCTTTCAGCCCCAGCATTTT; CDR3aa: CASVGTGGFQPQHF
d_gene: TRBD1; j_gene: TRBJ1-2; abundance: NA; v_gene: TRBV24-1; CDR3nt: TGTGCCACCAGTGATGCGAGACAGGGAAACTATGGCTACACCTTC; CDR3aa: CATSDARQGNYGYTF
d_gene: TRBD2; j_gene: TRBJ2-1; abundance: NA; v_gene: TRBV19; CDR3nt: TGTGCCAGTAGTGTTGGACTAGCGGGAATCAATGAGCAGTTCTTC; CDR3aa: CASSVGLAGINEQFF
d_gene: NA; j_gene: TRBJ2-7; abundance: NA; v_gene: TRBV7-8; CDR3nt: TGTGCCAGCAGCCTCGGGCCTGGGGGGTACGAGCAGTACTTC; CDR3aa: CASSLGPGGYEQYF
d_gene: NA; j_gene: TRBJ1-6; abundance: NA; v_gene: TRBV2; CDR3nt: TGTGCCAGCAGTCGGGGAGGGAGTGGCTCCTATAATTCACCCCTCCACTTT; CDR3aa: CASSRGGSGSYNSPLHF
d_gene: TRBD1; j_gene: TRBJ1-3; abundance: NA; v_gene: TRBV7-2; CDR3nt: TGTGCCAGCAGCTTAGATCGGACAGGGGGAAACACCATATATTTT; CDR3aa: CASSLDRTGGNTIYF